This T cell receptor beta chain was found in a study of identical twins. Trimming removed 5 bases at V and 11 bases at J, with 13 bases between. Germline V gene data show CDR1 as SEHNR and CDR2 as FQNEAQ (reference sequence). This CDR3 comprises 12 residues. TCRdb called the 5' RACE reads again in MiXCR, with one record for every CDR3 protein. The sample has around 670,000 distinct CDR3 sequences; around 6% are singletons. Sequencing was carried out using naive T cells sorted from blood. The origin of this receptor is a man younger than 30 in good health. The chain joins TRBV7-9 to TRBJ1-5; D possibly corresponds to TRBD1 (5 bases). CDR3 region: CASSLELGAQHF. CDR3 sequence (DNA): TGTGCCAGCAGCCTCGAATTGGGGGCCCAGCATTTT.